The clone carrying this T cell receptor beta chain was recorded at least ten times. The antigen remains unidentified. No conserved phenylalanine or tryptophan ends this CDR3, so it is likely a read error. The record originates from a study of glioma-infiltrating T cells. Findings and caveats of the study: Tissue-blood divergence was below expectation in non-neoplastic patients, above in gliomas.

This CDR3 contains 16 residues. CDR1 is LGHNA and CDR2 is YSLEER in the germline V gene. The V segment lost 0 bases and the J segment 1 base; nucleotides outside the gene matches: 2. TCR alpha and beta CDR3 regions were amplified from RNA using iRepertoire nested multiplex PCR. One entry per CDR3 protein results from TCRdb running MiXCR on the multiplex PCR reads. This sample has some 10,000 distinct CDR3 sequences, with about 50% found just once. The material sequenced was glioma tissue, nonneoplastic brain tissue, or PBMCs (not recorded which). This sequence joins TRBV4-3 and TRBJ2-2; 7 bases match TRBD2. The clonotype was recovered from a human donor with low-grade glioma or glioblastoma, undergoing nonglioma brain surgery, or in good health (not recorded which). The CDR3 DNA is TGCGCCAGCAGCCAAGAGAGCGGGGTGAACACCGGGGAGCTGTTTTAT. Protein: CASSQESGVNTGELFY.